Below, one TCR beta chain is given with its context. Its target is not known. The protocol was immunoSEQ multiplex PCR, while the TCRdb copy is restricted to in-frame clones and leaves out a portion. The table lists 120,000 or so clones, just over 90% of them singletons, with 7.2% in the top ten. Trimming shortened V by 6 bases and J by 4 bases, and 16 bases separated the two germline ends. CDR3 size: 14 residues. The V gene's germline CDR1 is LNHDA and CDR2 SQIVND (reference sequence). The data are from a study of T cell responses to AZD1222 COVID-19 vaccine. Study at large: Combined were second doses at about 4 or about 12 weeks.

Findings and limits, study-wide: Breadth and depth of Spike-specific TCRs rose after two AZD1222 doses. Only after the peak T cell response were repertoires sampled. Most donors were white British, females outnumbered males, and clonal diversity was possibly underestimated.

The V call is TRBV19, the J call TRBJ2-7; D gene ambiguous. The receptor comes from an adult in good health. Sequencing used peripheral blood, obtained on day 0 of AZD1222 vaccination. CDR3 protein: CASSVGSLYYEQYF. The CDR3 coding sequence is TGTGCCAGTAGCGTGGGCAGTCTTTATTACGAGCAGTACTTC.